The 3 T cell receptor beta chains presented below share a single source sample, sequenced in a study of cytomegalovirus exposure and HLA in healthy donors. Primers: 60 Vbeta forward and 13 Jbeta reverse. Sequencing was performed with immunoSEQ multiplex PCR; in TCRdb, only in-frame clones are kept and a portion is missing. The sample holds over 45,000 clones; around 85% are singletons and the top ten take 2% to 3%. What was sequenced was PBMCs. These receptor sequences come from a boy aged 5 to 17 in good health and CMV-seropositive.

V is TRBV19 and J is TRBJ1-1; D is perhaps TRBD1 (6 bases). This CDR3 comprises 15 residues. V was pared by 5 bases and J by 2 bases, with 15 bases between. Germline CDR1 reads LNHDA; CDR2 reads SQIVND (reference sequence). The CDR3 region is CASSETGTPNTEAFF. CDR3 coding DNA: TGTGCCAGTAGTGAAACAGGGACACCCAACACTGAAGCTTTCTTT. Full variable domain (outside the CDR3, taken from reference TRBV19 and TRBJ1-1): DGGITQSPKYLFRKEGQNVTLSCEQNLNHDAMYWYRQDPGQGLRLIYYSQIVNDFQKGDIAEGYSVSREKKESFPLTVTSAQKNPTAFYLCASSETGTPNTEAFFGQGTRLTVV.

The chain couples TRBV6-6 to TRBJ2-1; TRBD2 aligns across 11 bases. In germline, CDR1 is MNHNY, CDR2 SVGAGI (reference sequence). This CDR3 region has 16 residues. The V and J ends lost 0 bases and 6 bases, in that order; junction bases with no gene match: 4. CDR3 bases: TGTGCCAGCAGTTACTCCATTAGCGGGGGGGCCAATGAGCAGTTCTTC. This codes for CASSYSISGGANEQFF.

The chain recombines TRBV11-2 with TRBJ2-3; TRBD2 matches at 7 bases. The CDR3 length is 13 residues. Germline V lookup: CDR1 SGHAT, CDR2 FQNNGV. With V trimmed by 8 bases and J by 4 bases, 6 bases remained unmatched. The CDR3 region has the DNA TGTGCCAGCCGGGCGGGGGTGTCAGATACGCAGTATTTT. The encoded protein is CASRAGVSDTQYF.